This T cell receptor (beta chain) was profiled in a study of regulatory T cells in long-lasting Graves disease (dated by TCRdb to the early 2020s). For context, the study as a whole: Antithyroid drugs had been taken for less than 3 months by newly diagnosed Graves' disease patients. TCR sequencing covered 13 persistent and approximately 20 newly diagnosed Graves' disease patients, around 33 samples in total. The study took place in China and was registered as a clinical trial. This study used TCR sequencing and RNA sequencing of peripheral blood to compare persistent Graves' disease patients against newly diagnosed Graves' disease patients. The investigation overall reported the following: The small sample size was acknowledged by the authors as a limitation that may reduce accuracy. The study examined only peripheral blood because the primary lesion, thyroid tissue, could not be accessed. Only the TCR beta chain was sequenced and analyzed. Compared with newly diagnosed patients, patients with persistent Graves' disease had lower TCR Shannon entropy and fewer highly expanded clones, which suggests clonal expansion. A larger number of public clonotypes was shared among persistent patients (more than 2,500) than among newly diagnosed patients (roughly 970). Persistent disease showed preferential use of TRBV28, TRBJ1-2 and TRBJ2-5, whereas newly diagnosed disease favored TRBV20-1 and TRBJ2-1.

Taken from the germline V gene, the CDR1 and CDR2 loops are SGHTA and FQGTGA. Its CDR3 holds 13 amino acids, cysteine through phenylalanine. Solely the CDR3 DNA is kept, with 39 bases framed from the first base. V is cut by 6 bases and J by 4 bases, and the space between the germline ends is 9 bases. Comments on this clonotype: The target of this receptor is not known. No much larger clone is present one base from it, and per-base qualities are unavailable.

Taken with the paper, the label for time point translates to: newly diagnosed GD, antithyroid drugs for less than 3 months. For both TCR sequencing and RNA sequencing, RNA was extracted from PBMCs in TRIzol. The diagnosis of Graves' disease was made according to American Thyroid Association guidelines. Patients for the study were recruited at an endocrinology department in Xi'an, China. Each patient gave roughly 8.4 milliliters of peripheral blood, collected in an EDTA anticoagulant tube. PBMCs were isolated by Ficoll Paque Plus density gradient separation without further T cell sorting. An Agilent 2100 Bioanalyzer and agarose gel were used to assess RNA quality, and a NanoDrop 2000 was used to measure RNA concentration. The library was made by multiplex PCR. TCRdb records Illumina HiSeq 4000 as the sequencer. To build TCR beta libraries, CDR3 regions were amplified by Arm-PCR using iRepertoire HTBI primers. Before sequencing, the PCR products underwent gel purification. Processing in the source paper ran as follows. Across samples, about 63 TRBV and around 15 TRBJ segments were identified and used for gene usage analysis of CDR3 amino acid clonotypes. COPE and FqMerger were used to merge the filtered high-quality paired reads into contigs. Contigs were aligned with BLAST to IMGT TRBV, TRBD and TRBJ reference genes, and CDR3 was defined per IMGT. Any clonotype with a frequency above 0.1% was counted as a highly expanded clone. Shannon entropy served as the measure of repertoire diversity, while the Gini coefficient captured V-J evenness. Public clonotypes were defined as clonotypes shared by more than one individual. TCRdb itself trimmed the public reads at Q25 with fastp, ran MiXCR and retained productive beta chains. Merged by CDR3 protein, the rows form single entries marked with the most common genes and DNA. TCRdb's processing, not the authors' own work, is the source of the V and J calls. In all, the sample holds 360,000 or so distinct CDR3 sequences, and around 17% of those were seen once. In total, the top ten clones hold roughly 30% of the sample.

The same sample was also used in a study of T cells in Graves' hyperthyroidism and ophthalmopathy. According to the second study: Graves' hyperthyroidism was defined as stable when no progression to ophthalmopathy occurred over 18 months of follow-up. Hyperthyroidism patients were newly diagnosed, had a disease duration of under 2 months, and were aged 18 to 65 years. Exclusion was applied to patients with uncontrolled infections, other autoimmune diseases, pregnancy or lactation. Clinical symptoms, serum thyroxine and TRAb, thyroid ultrasound, and orbital computed tomography formed the basis for the diagnoses. For the first round of RT-PCR on the TCR CDR3, the HTBI primer set was used together with the Qiagen OneStep RT-PCR kit. Most expanded thyroid clonotypes (frequency above 0.001) were also detected in blood, suggesting blood repertoires may reflect thyroid immune responses. A 13 V-J signature model separated ophthalmopathy from stable hyperthyroidism, with approximately 87% sensitivity and 81% to 82% specificity in cross-validation and 80%/75% in testing. In validation, the model predicted progression to ophthalmopathy with approximately 69% sensitivity and approximately 72% specificity, a median of about 6.7 months before onset. To identify TCR V-J signatures that set the groups apart, the researchers used a discovery cohort of about a hundred patients, made up of 43 with Graves' ophthalmopathy and some 55 with stable Graves' hyperthyroidism. An independent validation cohort of around 19 hyperthyroidism patients and 17 patients who later progressed to ophthalmopathy tested prospective prediction of ophthalmopathy. For training and testing, the approximately 97 patients in the discovery cohort were randomly divided in a 7:3 ratio. In roughly six Graves' hyperthyroidism patients, the study also compared T-cell repertoires from thyroid tissue with T-cell repertoires from blood. After blood sampling, hyperthyroidism patients were treated with methimazole at a starting dose of 30 mg daily, and ophthalmopathy patients were treated with high-dose intravenous methylprednisolone. A second multiplex PCR round built the libraries, followed by size selection and purification. Libraries were sequenced paired-end with 100 bp reads on an Illumina HiSeq2000. SOAPnuke was used to process the raw data, with reads discarded if the reads contained adapters or uncalled bases, had a mean Phred below 15, or lacked an exact constant-primer or identifier match. COPE v1.2.5 was used to merge high-quality paired reads, and clonotypes were defined as unique nucleotide sequences. MiTCR v1.1 was used to align the clonotypes against IMGT TRBV, TRBD and TRBJ reference segments. The analysis included only V-J combinations with a frequency above 0.0001, which together covered 98% to 99.2% of the repertoires. A TCS score was defined as the ratio of F50 (clonal expansion) to E x V (chaos), with BLOSUM62-based TCRdist applied between CDR3 peptides within each V-J. Welch's t-statistics and random forest reduced 500 to 650 V-J features to roughly 13, which were used in a naive Bayes classifier (R e1071). Sample size was not statistically predetermined, and blinding of investigators to group allocation was not performed. TCR Vbeta CDR3 sequencing of approximately 140 peripheral blood samples (roughly 43 ophthalmopathy, 75 or so hyperthyroidism and some 17 progressor patients) is reported in the paper.

The sequence is built from TRBV7-3 and TRBJ2-2, with the D gene uncertain. The source of this sequence is a man aged 35 to 55 with Graves disease. Donor details come from another sample of the same person, matched by shared clones. The specimen was peripheral blood mononuclear cells (PBMCs), collected at new diagnosis, from a patient treated with antithyroid drugs. In nucleotide form, the sequence is TGTGCCAGCAGTTTCTTATCCACCGGGGAGCTGTTTTTT. Its protein product is CASSFLSTGELFF.